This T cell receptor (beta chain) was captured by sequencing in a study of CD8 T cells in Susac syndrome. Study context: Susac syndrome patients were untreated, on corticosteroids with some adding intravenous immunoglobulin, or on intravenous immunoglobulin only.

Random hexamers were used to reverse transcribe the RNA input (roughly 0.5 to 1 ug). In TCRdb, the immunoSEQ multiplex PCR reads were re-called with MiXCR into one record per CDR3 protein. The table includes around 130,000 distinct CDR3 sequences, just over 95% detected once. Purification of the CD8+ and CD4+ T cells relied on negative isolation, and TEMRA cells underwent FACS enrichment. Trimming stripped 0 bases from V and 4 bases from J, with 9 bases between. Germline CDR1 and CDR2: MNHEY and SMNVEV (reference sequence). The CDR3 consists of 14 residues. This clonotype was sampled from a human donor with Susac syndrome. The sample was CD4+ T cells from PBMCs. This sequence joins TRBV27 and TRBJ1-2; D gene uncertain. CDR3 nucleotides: TGTGCCAGCAGTTTATCCGCCCTAGGCTATGGCTACACCTTC. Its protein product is CASSLSALGYGYTF.